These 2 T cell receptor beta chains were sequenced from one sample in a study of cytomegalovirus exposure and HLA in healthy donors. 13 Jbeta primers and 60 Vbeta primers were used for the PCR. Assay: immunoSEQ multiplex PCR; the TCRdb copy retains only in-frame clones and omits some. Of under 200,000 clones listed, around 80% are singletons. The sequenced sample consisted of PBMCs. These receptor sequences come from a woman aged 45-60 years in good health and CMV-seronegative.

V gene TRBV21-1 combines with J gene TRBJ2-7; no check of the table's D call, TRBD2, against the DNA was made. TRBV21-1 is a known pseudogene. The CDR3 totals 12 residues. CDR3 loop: CARARERYEQYF. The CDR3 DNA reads TGTGCCAGGGCGCGGGAGAGGTACGAGCAGTACTTC.

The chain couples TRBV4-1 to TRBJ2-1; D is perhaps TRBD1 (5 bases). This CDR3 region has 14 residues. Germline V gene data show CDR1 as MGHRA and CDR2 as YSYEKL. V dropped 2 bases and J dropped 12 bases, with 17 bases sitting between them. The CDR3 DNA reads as TGCGCCAGCAGCCAATACCTACCACCCCAGGGGCAGTTCTTC. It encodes CASSQYLPPQGQFF.